These 2 T cell receptor beta chains share one sample of origin, sequenced in a study of OX40 agonist ivuxolimab in advanced cancers. Method: immunoSEQ multiplex PCR; TCRdb's copy keeps in-frame clones and lacks some. The sample lists about 80,000 clones, approximately 84% occurring once. The sequencing used CD4+ or CD8+ T cells sorted from blood, collected in a trial of the OX40 agonist ivuxolimab. These receptors came from an adult with an advanced solid tumor such as melanoma, head and neck, liver or kidney cancer.

This chain joins TRBV15 and TRBJ2-5; 8 bases match TRBD1. Germline V gene lookup returns CDR1 LNHNV and CDR2 YYDKDF (reference sequence). This CDR3 is built from 16 residues. With V trimmed by 1 base and J by 4 bases, 8 bases remained unmatched. CDR3 amino acids: CATSRGLDRAAETQYF. In DNA form, the CDR3 reads TGTGCCACCAGCAGAGGCCTGGACAGGGCTGCAGAGACCCAGTACTTC.

V gene TRBV28 combines with J gene TRBJ1-2; D remains ambiguous. CDR3 size: 11 residues. Germline V gene sequence: CDR1 MDHEN, CDR2 SYDVKM. V was trimmed by 6 bases and J by 6 bases, leaving 8 bases between them. The CDR3 nucleotides read TGTGCCAGCAGCCACCGAGATGGCTACACCTTC. As protein: CASSHRDGYTF.